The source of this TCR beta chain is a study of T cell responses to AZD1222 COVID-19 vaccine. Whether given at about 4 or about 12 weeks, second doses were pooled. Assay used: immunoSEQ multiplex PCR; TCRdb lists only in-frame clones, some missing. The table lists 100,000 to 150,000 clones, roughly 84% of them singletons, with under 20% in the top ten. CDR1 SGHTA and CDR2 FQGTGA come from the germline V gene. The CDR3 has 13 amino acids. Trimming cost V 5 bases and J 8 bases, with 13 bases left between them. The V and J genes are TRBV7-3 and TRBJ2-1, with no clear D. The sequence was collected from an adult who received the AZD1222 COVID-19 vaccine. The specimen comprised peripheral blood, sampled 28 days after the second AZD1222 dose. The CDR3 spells CASSLSRADEQFF. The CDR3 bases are TGTGCCAGCAGCCTATCGAGAGCCGATGAGCAGTTCTTC.